The present T cell receptor beta chain was sequenced within a study of neoadjuvant anti-PD-1 for oral cavity cancer. Study details: Patients without progression received a fourth nivolumab dose around day 43, then surgical resection on days 50-56.

Repertoires were generated with immunoSEQ multiplex PCR, while TCRdb's copy carries only in-frame clones and drops some. The sample contains around 81,000 clones, roughly four fifths of which appear only once. The patients had HPV-negative, locally advanced oral cavity squamous cell carcinoma. This CDR3 comprises 15 residues. J lost 2 bases, V lost 6 bases, and 7 bases had no gene match. Germline V lookup: CDR1 SNHLY, CDR2 FYNNEI. The input for sequencing was PBMCs, taken before nivolumab (anti-PD-1) treatment. The chain is built from TRBV2 and TRBJ1-2; TRBD1 matches 9 bases. This TCR derives from a person aged 35 to 85 with oral cavity squamous cell carcinoma. The CDR3 protein is CASRRGQGGNYGYTF. For the CDR3, the DNA is TGTGCCAGCAGGAGGGGACAGGGAGGGAACTATGGCTACACCTTC.